This TCR beta chain derives from a study of shared clonotypes between healthy human individuals (dated by TCRdb to between 2020 and 2021). Context from the whole study: The cohort included a few men and a couple of women between 18 and 49 years of age. Between about 0.8 and 9.5 billion PBMCs per donor were obtained by leukapheresis. Libraries were prepared and TCR repertoires were sequenced by different laboratories using diverse techniques, in order to increase sequencing depth and limit assay-specific biases. For each donor, CD4 naive and CD4 memory were each run on three plates, CD8 naive on two plates, and CD8 memory on one plate. Blood TCR repertoires of four to six healthy adults were deeply sequenced to estimate repertoire size and the extent of clonotype sharing between individuals.

For this clone: Its antigen is unknown. Base qualities are not recorded, but no much larger clone differs from it by a single base.

Findings and caveats that apply to the study as a whole: Based on pairwise subsampling, the degree of clonotype sharing among donors was expected to be affected by sequencing depth. Compared with non-shared clonotypes, the clonotypes found in all four sorted-subset donors had higher generation probabilities. Sampling was restricted to blood, and TCR repertoires in tissue are likely to differ from TCR repertoires in blood. The genetic and exposure-history diversity represented was limited by the small number of donors. Sharing across a handful of donors was observed for roughly 5.4% of naive CD4, over 3% of naive CD8, over 2% of memory CD4, and around 0.44% of memory CD8 clonotypes. Incomplete sequencing was indicated by rarefaction of sorted-subset datasets, despite the large sequencing depth. Larger estimated clonotype richness was generally found for naive subsets than for memory subsets.

Donors were healthy HIV-negative adults with no recently reported acute infections or vaccinations. Every donor was a Caucasian adult residing in Nashville, Tennessee, USA. Magnetic negative selection was used to enrich CD4+ T cells, after which naive cells were positively selected on CD45RA and the negative fraction became the memory subset. After blood collection by leukapheresis, PBMCs were isolated using Ficoll-Histopaque density gradient centrifugation and then cryopreserved in the vapor phase of liquid nitrogen. Analytical flow cytometry was used to check the purity and quantity of every magnetically sorted T cell population. From each sorted fraction, genomic DNA was isolated and quantified by UV absorbance on a Nanodrop 2000c. Using the deep immunoSEQ assay, multiplex PCR amplified TCR CDR3 regions from genomic DNA. Extracted genomic DNA from each cell subset was distributed evenly across all wells of several immunoSEQ 96-well plates, and each plate was treated as a replicate. For sorted subsets, each replicate PCR was loaded with 200 ng genomic DNA, equivalent to some 27,000 T cell genomes. Purified libraries were measured with a Qubit 3.0 fluorometer, size-checked on a Bioanalyzer 2100, and measured again with the KAPA Library Quantification kit. Each immunoSEQ 96-well plate was sequenced on its own single-read 150-cycle Illumina NextSeq 550 flow cell. The paper's processing steps were these. Because the immunoSEQ output included only junctional sequences and no quality scores, the filtering could not be the same as the filtering used for full-length reads. Sequences were annotated with PyIR, a Python wrapper for IgBLAST v1.9, and V/J genes and CDR3 were assigned using IMGT germline references. Reads were removed for weak V/J assignments (E-value above 1e-6), missing CDR3, stop codons, out-of-frame junctions, or ambiguous translated residues. V3J clonotypes were defined as sequences sharing an identical inferred V gene, J gene, and CDR3 amino acid sequence. To compute the percentage overlap between repertoires, the number of shared unique clonotypes was divided by the size of the smaller repertoire. RTK rarefaction, the Chao1 estimator, and Recon v2.1 estimates of unobserved clonotypes were used to assess repertoire richness. OLGA was used to compute generation probabilities for all TCRbeta clonotypes that the gDNA method yielded from a handful of donors. TCRdb's version of the immuneACCESS table is confined to in-frame rearrangements and falls short of the full clone set. An unresolved V gene accounts for under half of the shortfall where checked; the remainder is of unknown origin. V and J calls and clone size come straight from that table; D and trimming were deduced from the DNA. Present in this sample are a few million clones, over 85% of which were seen just once. The ten largest clones capture 0.39% of the sample.

For CDR1 and CDR2, the germline V gene lists SGHRS and YFSETQ. V and J lose 4 bases and 3 bases, and a span of 11 bases separates them. Taken from cysteine to phenylalanine, the CDR3 has 13 residues. CDR3 DNA only is kept here, 39 bases in frame from base 1. In this chain, TRBV5-1 is recombined with TRBJ2-7; TRBD1 is a possible D gene, resting on 6 matching bases. This TCR derives from a man aged 18 to 30 in good health. Some clones in this sample may be carry-over from other donors' samples. The sample consisted of naive CD4+ T cells from PBMCs. The meaning of the sample's cell subset or site label: CD45RA+ positively selected. The DNA sequence reads TGCGCCAGCAGCGGCGGACAGCGCTACGAGCAGTACTTC. Protein translation: CASSGGQRYEQYF.